The rows below give T cell receptor beta chains drawn from one sample of a study of blood T cell repertoires in COVID-19. TCRdb keeps only in-frame clones here, not all; method: immunoSEQ multiplex PCR. This table has 250,000 or so clones, approximately 86% appearing once. Sequencing was carried out using PBMCs or T cells enriched from blood (not recorded which). The receptors originated from a woman in her fifties or sixties who had recovered from COVID-19. The CDR3 runs from the conserved cysteine through the conserved F or W. A D gene is named only where the DNA matches it firmly. For some rows the clone size is stated as once, few or many, or as a class when expanded; others skip it.

j_call | clone_size | d_call | v_call | cdr3_aa | cdr3_nt
TRBJ1-3 | - | TRBD1 | TRBV7-9 | CASSYPGQSSGNTIYF | TGTGCCAGCAGCTACCCGGGACAGAGCTCTGGAAACACCATATATTTT
TRBJ2-2 | - | TRBD2 | TRBV5-1 | CASSRQPGLAGDDTGELFF | TGCGCCAGCAGCAGACAACCGGGACTAGCGGGAGATGATACCGGGGAGCTGTTTTTT
TRBJ2-2 | - | TRBD2 | TRBV7-9 | CASGPILAGGPAGELFF | TGTGCCAGCGGCCCAATACTAGCGGGAGGGCCCGCCGGGGAGCTGTTTTTT
TRBJ2-1 | - | TRBD2 | TRBV11-2 | CASSSSLSGALSYNEQFF | TGTGCCAGCAGCTCCTCTCTTAGCGGGGCCCTCTCCTACAATGAGCAGTTCTTC
TRBJ1-1 | once | TRBD1 | TRBV7-6 | CASSPRQGVNTEAFF | TGTGCCAGCAGCCCAAGACAGGGAGTGAACACTGAAGCTTTCTTT
TRBJ2-7 | - | TRBD1 | TRBV7-2 | CASSYRGVYEQYF | TGTGCCAGCAGTTACAGGGGAGTATACGAGCAGTACTTC
TRBJ1-5 | - | - | TRBV27 | CASSLAGLNQPQHF | TGTGCCAGCAGTTTGGCAGGACTTAATCAGCCCCAGCATTTT
TRBJ1-1 | once | TRBD1 | TRBV19 | CASSDSWTGRTEAFF | TGTGCCAGTAGTGACTCTTGGACAGGGAGGACTGAAGCTTTCTTT
TRBJ2-2 | - | - | TRBV5-4 | CASSSRQEDTGELFF | TGTGCCAGCAGCTCACGACAGGAAGACACCGGGGAGCTGTTTTTT
TRBJ1-4 | - | - | TRBV2 | CASTGGLLEKLFF | TGTGCCAGCACCGGGGGGCTTCTGGAAAAACTGTTTTTT
TRBJ1-1 | - | - | TRBV28 | CASRGSGTEAFF | TGTGCCAGCCGGGGGTCGGGAACTGAAGCTTTCTTT
TRBJ1-5 | - | - | TRBV9 | CASSVGPLGQPQHF | TGTGCCAGCAGCGTAGGCCCGCTCGGGCAGCCCCAGCATTTT
TRBJ2-7 | - | - | TRBV7-2 | CASSTVSTESYEQYF | TGTGCCAGCAGCACCGTCTCGACAGAGTCCTACGAGCAGTACTTC
TRBJ2-1 | - | - | TRBV28 | CASSLRSLDNEQFF | TGTGCCAGCAGTTTGCGTTCCTTGGACAATGAGCAGTTCTTC
TRBJ1-4 | - | - | TRBV4-2 | CASSQVWGRDEKLFF | TGTGCCAGCAGCCAAGTTTGGGGGCGAGATGAAAAACTGTTTTTT
TRBJ2-5 | - | TRBD2 | TRBV5-4 | CASSLGGLARETQYF | TGTGCCAGCAGCTTGGGTGGACTAGCGAGGGAGACCCAGTACTTC
TRBJ2-7 | - | - | TRBV11-2 | CASSLVRGLFPYEQYF | TGTGCCAGCAGCTTAGTGAGGGGACTCTTCCCCTACGAGCAGTACTTC
TRBJ2-7 | - | - | TRBV10-3 | CAISDVNF | TGTGCCATCAGTGACGTAAACTTC
TRBJ1-2 | - | TRBD1 | TRBV11-1 | CASSRGQGYNYGYTF | TGTGCCAGCAGCCGGGGACAGGGGTATAACTATGGCTACACCTTC
TRBJ2-2 | - | TRBD2 | TRBV27 | CASSLNPSGRAGELFF | TGTGCCAGCAGTTTAAACCCTAGCGGGAGGGCCGGGGAGCTGTTTTTT
TRBJ1-3 | few | - | TRBV5-1 | CASSLAPGSGNTIYF | TGCGCCAGCAGCTTGGCCCCCGGCTCTGGAAACACCATATATTTT
TRBJ2-3 | - | - | TRBV18 | CASSPSIGDTQYF | TGTGCCAGCTCACCAAGTATCGGAGATACGCAGTATTTT
TRBJ2-1 | - | - | TRBV19 | CASSIDPRGNEQFF | TGTGCCAGTAGTATAGATCCAAGGGGCAATGAGCAGTTCTTC
TRBJ2-7 | - | TRBD2 | TRBV5-5 | CASSLALAGGHLYEQYF | TGTGCCAGCAGCTTGGCACTAGCGGGAGGGCATTTATACGAGCAGTACTTC
TRBJ2-7 | once | - | TRBV7-6 | CASSLVQWEQYF | TGTGCCAGCAGCTTAGTTCAGTGGGAGCAGTACTTC
TRBJ1-3 | - | - | TRBV29-1 | CSAQEGTSSGNTIYF | TGCAGCGCGCAGGAAGGCACGAGCTCTGGAAACACCATATATTTT
TRBJ2-1 | - | - | TRBV7-2 | CASSLVSRGYNEQFF | TGTGCCAGCAGCTTAGTCTCTAGGGGTTACAATGAGCAGTTCTTC
TRBJ2-7 | - | TRBD1 | TRBV3-1/TRBV3-2 | CASSQYPGQSYEQYF | TGTGCCAGCAGCCAGTACCCGGGACAGAGTTACGAGCAGTACTTC
TRBJ2-7 | few | - | TRBV29-1 | CSVVSGSSGEQYF | TGCAGCGTTGTCTCGGGGAGCTCGGGGGAGCAGTACTTC
TRBJ2-7 | - | - | TRBV6-6 | CASTRDNRYEQYF | TGTGCCAGCACCCGGGACAACCGCTACGAGCAGTACTTC
TRBJ1-2 | - | - | TRBV29-1 | CSVPTGKHGYTF | TGCAGCGTTCCAACAGGGAAGCACGGCTACACCTTC